This record looks at one T cell receptor (beta chain) sequence and its context. The data were produced by immunoSEQ multiplex PCR, yet TCRdb's version contains in-frame clones alone and is incomplete. The data contain about 490,000 clones, about three quarters of them seen just once; the ten biggest clones take up 13%. The data belong to a study of shared clonotypes between healthy human individuals. CDR3 length equals 14 residues. V lost 8 bases and J 4 bases, leaving 18 bases between the germline ends. The V gene's germline CDR1 is SGHVS and CDR2 FNYEAQ. The sample was PBMCs. The sequence derives from a woman between 40 and 50 years old in good health. Some clones in this sample may be carry-over from other donors' samples. The chain combines TRBV7-6 with TRBJ2-7; D could derive from TRBD1 or TRBD2 (5 bases each). The CDR3 loop reads CASGKGTHDYEQYF. Written as DNA, the CDR3 is TGTGCCAGCGGTAAAGGGACCCACGATTACGAGCAGTACTTC. Looking up the rest from reference TRBV7-6 and TRBJ2-7 gives the full variable domain: GAGVSQSPRYKVTKRGQDVALRCDPISGHVSLYWYRQALGQGPEFLTYFNYEAQQDKSGLPNDRFSAERPEGSISTLTIQRTEQRDSAMYRCASGKGTHDYEQYFGPGTRLTVT.